These 21 T cell receptor beta chains were all obtained from the same sample, sequenced in a study of T cell responses to AZD1222 COVID-19 vaccine (dated by TCRdb to the early 2020s). The library was produced with the immunoSEQ multiplex PCR assay. TCRdb stores this immuneACCESS table with in-frame sequences only. Part of the clones is absent; in the studies checked, under half of the shortfall reflects unresolved V genes, and no reason is known for the rest. Across this sample there are some 96,000 clones, with approximately 88% seen only once. The ten most abundant clones make up about 3% of the sample. Taken with the paper, the label for time point translates to: baseline before first vaccination. Material: peripheral blood, obtained on day 0 of AZD1222 vaccination. These receptors were collected from an adult in good health.

The gene calls are TRBV27 and TRBJ1-2; tentatively, D is TRBD1 (5 bases). Germline CDR1 MNHEY, CDR2 SMNVEV (reference sequence). This CDR3 has 13 amino acids. Trimming took 4 bases from V and 4 from J, leaving 10 bases between them. The CDR3, as DNA: TGTGCCAGCAGTTCCGGGACTCTCTATGGCTACACCTTC. Encoded protein: CASSSGTLYGYTF.

The chain is built from TRBV28 and TRBJ1-5, with TRBD1 as a possible D gene (5 bases). The CDR3 covers 15 residues. Germline lookup yields CDR1 MDHEN and CDR2 SYDVKM. V dropped 3 bases and J dropped 3 bases, with 12 bases sitting between them. In DNA, the CDR3 is TGTGCCAGCAGTTTTGTATCAGGGCTCAATCAGCCCCAGCATTTT. Translated, it gives CASSFVSGLNQPQHF.

The chain employs TRBV10-2 and TRBJ2-1; 11 positions agree with TRBD2. The CDR3 loop spans 15 amino acids. The germline V gene has CDR1 WSHSY and CDR2 SAAADI. With 6 bases clipped from V and 8 bases from J, the junction kept 9 bases outside the gene matches. The CDR3 loop is CASRAVAGGWDEQFF. The CDR3 bases are TGCGCCAGCAGAGCCGTAGCGGGAGGGTGGGATGAGCAGTTCTTC.

The chain employs TRBV11-2 and TRBJ1-1; perhaps TRBD1 as D (5 bases). CDR1 is SGHAT and CDR2 is FQNNGV in the germline V gene. The CDR3 is made up of 15 amino acids. Deletions cut 0 bases from V and 6 bases from J, with 14 bases between. The CDR3: CASSLEGILGAEAFF. The CDR3, as DNA: TGTGCCAGCAGCTTAGAAGGGATCTTGGGGGCTGAAGCTTTCTTT. Filled out from reference TRBV11-2 and TRBJ1-1, the complete variable domain reads EAGVAQSPRYKIIEKRQSVAFWCNPISGHATLYWYQQILGQGPKLLIQFQNNGVVDDSQLPKDRFSAERLKGVDSTLKIQPAKLEDSAVYLCASSLEGILGAEAFFGQGTRLTVV.

This chain uses TRBV6-5 with TRBJ2-7; 13 bases map to TRBD2. The CDR3 extends over 15 amino acids. V lost 6 bases to trimming and J lost 1 base; unmatched junction nucleotides: 3. Germline V gene sequence: CDR1 MNHEY, CDR2 SVGAGI. CDR3 loop: CASRTGLAGSYEQYF. The CDR3 coding sequence is TGTGCCAGCAGGACGGGACTAGCGGGATCCTACGAGCAGTACTTC.

This chain joins TRBV10-2 and TRBJ2-7; 9 bases align to TRBD2. J lost 2 bases, V lost 8 bases, and 4 bases had no gene match. The length of the CDR3 is 13 residues. CDR1 and CDR2 (germline): WSHSY, SAAADI. The CDR3 DNA follows: TGCGCCAGCGCGGCGGGAGGGCCCTACGAGCAGTACTTC. It is translated as CASAAGGPYEQYF.

CDR3 region: CASSLDSTSGNTIYF. The CDR3 coding sequence is TGTGCCAGCAGCTTAGATTCCACTTCTGGAAACACCATATATTTT. The chain joins TRBV7-9 to TRBJ1-3; D is undetermined. CDR3 length: 15 amino acids. Germline-derived CDR1 and CDR2 are SEHNR and FQNEAQ (reference sequence). The ends were cut back, 1 base at V and 1 base at J, with 8 bases in the middle.

The DNA of the CDR3 is TGCGCCAGCAGCTTGGGACAGACCAATCAGCCCCAGCATTTT. Amino acids: CASSLGQTNQPQHF. V is TRBV5-1 and J is TRBJ1-5; a possible D gene is TRBD1 (5 bases). Trimming stripped 0 bases from V and 3 bases from J, with 7 bases between. CDR1 is SGHRS and CDR2 is YFSETQ in the germline V gene. This CDR3 is 14 amino acids long.

This chain links TRBV7-2 with TRBJ2-1, with 7 bases fitting TRBD1. The germline CDR1 and CDR2 sequences are SGHTA and FQGNSA. J lost 2 bases, V lost 4 bases, and 8 bases had no gene match. The CDR3 totals 16 residues. DNA of the CDR3: TGTGCCAGCAGCTCGTCGACAGGGTTTGCCTACAATGAGCAGTTCTTC. This sequence encodes CASSSSTGFAYNEQFF.

The chain has TRBV4-2 and TRBJ2-4; 9 nucleotides agree with TRBD1. V shed 3 bases, J shed 2 bases, and the junction held 5 bases outside the gene matches. CDR1 and CDR2 (germline): LGHNA, YNFKEQ. The CDR3 consists of 16 residues. The CDR3 here is CASSHHGQGPKNIQYF. CDR3 sequence (DNA): TGTGCCAGCAGCCACCACGGACAGGGGCCCAAAAACATTCAGTACTTC.

The V and J genes are TRBV19 and TRBJ2-6, with 8 positions matching TRBD1. This CDR3 has 17 amino acids. Germline V gives CDR1 LNHDA, CDR2 SQIVND (reference sequence). The junction had 7 bases not matched to a gene; V was cut back by 6 bases and J by 0 bases. The CDR3 loop reads CASRKGTGDSGANVLTF. The CDR3 nucleotides read TGTGCCAGTAGAAAAGGGACAGGTGACTCTGGGGCCAACGTCCTGACTTTC.

About this clone itself: A single base is all that separates this from a far larger clone, so a read error is likely. This sequence joins TRBV9 and TRBJ2-1; D gene ambiguous. V was shortened by 5 bases and J by 2 bases, with 2 bases between the two germline ends. CDR1 and CDR2 from the germline V gene are SGDLS and YYNGEE. The CDR3 spans 11 residues. CDR3 sequence: CASSTYNEQFF. CDR3 bases: TGTGCCAGCAGTACCTACAATGAGCAGTTCTTC.

The J gene is TRBJ1-2, the V gene TRBV28, with TRBD1 matching 7 bases. CDR3 length equals 18 residues. Unmatched junction bases numbered 17, after V lost 3 bases and J lost 4 bases. CDR1 and CDR2 (germline): MDHEN, SYDVKM. The CDR3 here is CASSLSGGWIVRSYGYTF. The CDR3 bases are TGTGCCAGCAGTTTGTCAGGGGGTTGGATCGTTCGGTCCTATGGCTACACCTTC.

The V gene is TRBV11-1, the J gene TRBJ2-5; 14 nucleotides line up with TRBD2. The CDR3 consists of 16 residues. V dropped 4 bases and J dropped 5; count of bases not matched to a gene: 6. Germline CDR1 and CDR2: SGHAT and FQDESV (reference sequence). The CDR3 coding sequence is TGTGCCAGCAGCTCTCGTTGGACTAGCGGGAGGGAGACCCAGTACTTC. It specifies CASSSRWTSGRETQYF.

The J gene is TRBJ2-3, the V gene TRBV7-3; D remains unclear. Trimming left V 3 bases short and J 0 bases short, with 10 bases between. There are 15 residues in the CDR3. The germline V gene encodes CDR1 SGHTA and CDR2 FQGTGA. CDR3 in DNA: TGTGCCAGCAGCTTCGGAAGCACGAGCACAGATACGCAGTATTTT. This sequence encodes CASSFGSTSTDTQYF.

The J gene is TRBJ2-7, the V gene TRBV14, with TRBD2 matching over 7 bases. The ends lost 1 base at V and 7 bases at J; junction bases unmatched: 16. The CDR3 covers 17 residues. In germline, CDR1 is SGHDN, CDR2 FVKESK. The CDR3 bases are TGTGCCAGCAGCCAAGCATTTAGGCGGGAGACGGCGCGGGAGCAGTACTTC. It encodes CASSQAFRRETAREQYF.

The rearrangement joins TRBV29-1 to TRBJ2-3; 9 bases are shared with TRBD2. Germline CDR1 reads SQVTM; CDR2 reads ANQGSEA. V lost 4 bases, J lost 2 bases, and 4 bases stayed unmatched. The CDR3 is made up of 14 amino acids. CDR3 nucleotide sequence: TGCAGCGTTGCTTCTAGCGGGAACACAGATACGCAGTATTTT. Translated: CSVASSGNTDTQYF.

As DNA, the CDR3 is TGTGCCACCAGCAGAGAGAGGAGCTCTGGAAACACCATATATTTT. This sequence encodes CATSRERSSGNTIYF. V usage is TRBV15 and J usage is TRBJ1-3; D is unresolved. With 0 bases removed from V and 0 bases from J, the gap between germline ends came to 6 bases. Germline CDR1 and CDR2: LNHNV and YYDKDF (reference sequence). The CDR3 runs 15 residues.

This chain connects TRBV5-1 to TRBJ2-2, with 11 bases that match TRBD1. With V trimmed by 4 bases and J by 5 bases, 1 base remained unmatched. The germline CDR1 and CDR2 sequences are SGHRS and YFSETQ. This CDR3 is 14 amino acids long. CDR3 sequence: CASSRDRGTGELFF. CDR3 nucleotides: TGCGCCAGCAGCAGGGACAGGGGGACCGGGGAGCTGTTTTTT.

The chain employs TRBV2 and TRBJ1-5; no clear D gene. V lost 2 bases, J lost 5 bases, and 10 bases lay in between. Germline V lookup: CDR1 SNHLY, CDR2 FYNNEI. The CDR3 loop spans 14 amino acids. This CDR3 reads CASSESGAYQPQHF. CDR3 DNA sequence: TGTGCCAGCAGTGAAAGCGGTGCATATCAGCCCCAGCATTTT.

In DNA form, the CDR3 reads TGTGCCAGCTCACCACTGAGGACTTCCCTCACAGATACGCAGTATTTT. This sequence encodes CASSPLRTSLTDTQYF. The rearrangement uses TRBV18 and TRBJ2-3; D is perhaps TRBD2 (5 bases). The CDR3 sequence is 16 residues long. The ends were cut back, 1 base at V and 2 bases at J, with 13 bases in the middle. From germline, CDR1 is KGHSH and CDR2 LQKENI.